A selection of T cell receptor beta chains follows, all from one sample in a study of response to subunit inactivated influenza vaccine. TCRdb reprocessed the RT-PCR reads with MiXCR, giving one entry per CDR3 protein. The sample lists 500,000 to 600,000 distinct CDR3 sequences, 14% occurring once. Sequenced here: PBMCs from blood, sampled approximately 12 days after vaccination. The receptors here all came from a man aged 45-65 years who received an inactivated influenza vaccine. CDR3s include the opening cysteine and the closing phenylalanine or tryptophan. The order of the fields is clone size, V gene, J gene, D gene, CDR3 protein, CDR3 DNA. A D gene is named only where the DNA matches it firmly. Rows may omit the clone size; those that give it use once, few, many or a size class.

size: few; V: TRBV15; J: TRBJ2-3; D: TRBD1; CDR3: CATSRRDRSTDTQYF; DNA: TGTGCCACCAGCAGAAGGGACAGGAGCACAGATACGCAGTATTTT
size: -; V: TRBV18; J: TRBJ2-1; D: TRBD1; CDR3: CASSPDRVRNNEQFF; DNA: TGTGCCAGCTCACCGGACAGGGTCCGGAACAATGAGCAGTTCTTC
size: -; V: TRBV20-1; J: TRBJ1-2; D: -; CDR3: CSAGILEEQVYYGYTF; DNA: TGCAGTGCTGGGATTTTGGAGGAACAGGTGTACTATGGCTACACCTTC
size: few; V: TRBV20-1; J: TRBJ2-5; D: -; CDR3: CSATRGPQETQYF; DNA: TGCAGTGCTACGCGGGGGCCACAAGAGACCCAGTACTTC
size: -; V: TRBV5-1; J: TRBJ2-1; D: -; CDR3: CASSQDGTPFNEQFF; DNA: TGCGCCAGCAGCCAAGACGGGACACCGTTCAATGAGCAGTTCTTC
size: -; V: TRBV6-2/TRBV6-3; J: TRBJ2-3; D: -; CDR3: CASSYGVRRTPLSDTQYF; DNA: TGTGCCAGCAGTTATGGAGTCCGCAGGACCCCTCTTTCGGATACGCAGTATTTT
size: few; V: TRBV6-2/TRBV6-3; J: TRBJ2-7; D: -; CDR3: CASTPGRGGSYEQYF; DNA: TGTGCCAGCACCCCCGGCAGGGGGGGCTCCTACGAGCAGTACTTC
size: -; V: TRBV20-1; J: TRBJ2-3; D: TRBD2; CDR3: CSATSNLAGVSDTQYF; DNA: TGCAGTGCTACGAGCAACCTAGCGGGAGTGTCAGATACGCAGTATTTT
size: -; V: TRBV2; J: TRBJ2-1; D: -; CDR3: CASRGLKPGGEQFF; DNA: TGTGCCAGCAGGGGACTCAAACCAGGGGGTGAGCAGTTCTTC
size: -; V: TRBV3-1; J: TRBJ1-1; D: -; CDR3: CASSQGGRVVNTEAFF; DNA: TGTGCCAGCAGCCAAGGGGGCAGGGTCGTGAACACTGAAGCTTTCTTT
size: -; V: TRBV20-1; J: TRBJ2-5; D: -; CDR3: CSANPSGKVPETQYF; DNA: TGCAGTGCTAACCCGTCGGGGAAGGTCCCTGAGACCCAGTACTTC
size: -; V: TRBV7-2; J: TRBJ2-7; D: TRBD2; CDR3: CASSLSGLAIDEQYF; DNA: TGTGCCAGCAGCTTATCTGGACTAGCGATCGACGAGCAGTACTTC
size: -; V: TRBV28; J: TRBJ2-2; D: TRBD1; CDR3: CASSLEQGAKTGELFF; DNA: TGTGCCAGCAGTTTGGAACAGGGGGCGAAGACCGGGGAGCTGTTTTTT
size: few; V: TRBV3-1; J: TRBJ1-6; D: -; CDR3: CASSHGRGYNSPLHF; DNA: TGTGCCAGCAGCCACGGGAGGGGGTATAATTCACCCCTCCACTTT
size: few; V: TRBV6-1; J: TRBJ2-7; D: TRBD1; CDR3: CASRRSGTGFYEQYF; DNA: TGTGCCAGCAGACGCTCCGGGACAGGGTTCTACGAGCAGTACTTC
size: -; V: TRBV20-1; J: TRBJ1-1; D: TRBD1; CDR3: CSARLPGQVLNTEAFF; DNA: TGCAGTGCTAGACTCCCAGGACAGGTTCTGAACACTGAAGCTTTCTTT
size: many; V: TRBV5-1; J: TRBJ2-5; D: -; CDR3: CASSGRQQETQYF; DNA: TGCGCCAGCAGCGGTAGGCAGCAAGAGACCCAGTACTTC
size: -; V: TRBV7-9; J: TRBJ2-7; D: -; CDR3: CASSLEGWISEQYF; DNA: TGTGCCAGCAGCTTAGAAGGGTGGATCAGCGAGCAGTACTTC
size: few; V: TRBV7-9; J: TRBJ2-3; D: TRBD1; CDR3: CASREWVQGAGTDTQYF; DNA: TGTGCCAGCAGGGAATGGGTTCAGGGGGCAGGGACAGATACGCAGTATTTT
size: -; V: TRBV29-1; J: TRBJ2-7; D: TRBD2; CDR3: CSVEEGTSGLPYEQYF; DNA: TGCAGCGTTGAAGAGGGGACTAGCGGACTCCCCTACGAGCAGTACTTC
size: -; V: TRBV3-1; J: TRBJ2-7; D: TRBD2; CDR3: CASSLISGGAYEQYF; DNA: TGTGCCAGCAGCCTCATTAGCGGGGGGGCCTACGAGCAGTACTTC
size: -; V: TRBV9; J: TRBJ1-4; D: TRBD1; CDR3: CASSVGQGTHEKLFF; DNA: TGTGCCAGCAGCGTGGGACAGGGGACGCATGAAAAACTGTTTTTT
size: many; V: TRBV10-3; J: TRBJ1-4; D: -; CDR3: CAISGGGTANEKLFF; DNA: TGTGCCATCAGTGGGGGGGGGACGGCCAATGAAAAACTGTTTTTT
size: -; V: TRBV24-1; J: TRBJ2-1; D: TRBD1; CDR3: CATSDPQGGYNEQFF; DNA: TGTGCCACCAGTGATCCACAGGGGGGCTACAATGAGCAGTTCTTC
size: -; V: TRBV15; J: TRBJ2-7; D: -; CDR3: CATSTTTYEQYF; DNA: TGTGCCACCAGCACGACTACCTACGAGCAGTACTTC
size: -; V: TRBV5-1; J: TRBJ2-1; D: TRBD2; CDR3: CASSTKFGLAGENSYNEQFF; DNA: TGCGCCAGCAGCACGAAGTTCGGACTAGCGGGAGAAAACTCCTACAATGAGCAGTTCTTC
size: -; V: TRBV10-3; J: TRBJ2-5; D: TRBD2; CDR3: CATKRTSGGAGEETQYF; DNA: TGTGCCACCAAGCGGACTAGCGGGGGGGCCGGCGAAGAGACCCAGTACTTC
size: -; V: TRBV28; J: TRBJ2-7; D: TRBD1; CDR3: CASSRNSGTGGFEQYF; DNA: TGTGCCAGCAGCCGAAACTCCGGGACAGGGGGCTTCGAGCAGTACTTC
size: -; V: TRBV18; J: TRBJ1-1; D: -; CDR3: CASSLYIREGTEAFF; DNA: TGTGCCAGCTCACTATATATCAGGGAGGGGACTGAAGCTTTCTTT
size: -; V: TRBV30; J: TRBJ2-7; D: TRBD1; CDR3: CAWQTGGIYEQYF; DNA: TGTGCCTGGCAGACAGGGGGAATTTACGAGCAGTACTTC
size: -; V: TRBV15; J: TRBJ2-2; D: TRBD2; CDR3: CATSRKILAGSGELFF; DNA: TGTGCCACCAGCAGAAAAATACTAGCGGGGTCCGGGGAGCTGTTTTTT